Shown below are 13 T cell receptor beta chains from a single sample sequenced in a study of OX40 agonist ivuxolimab in advanced cancers. Clones were read by immunoSEQ multiplex PCR, and TCRdb kept only the in-frame ones, dropping some. The sample yields tens of thousands of clones, roughly nine tenths seen once. Sequenced here: CD4+ or CD8+ T cells sorted from blood, sampled in a trial of the OX40 agonist ivuxolimab. All receptors derive from an adult with an advanced solid tumor such as melanoma, head and neck, liver or kidney cancer.

This chain links TRBV19 with TRBJ1-4, with 11 bases aligning to TRBD1. CDR1 is LNHDA, CDR2 SQIVND, per germline (reference sequence). The CDR3 extends over 14 amino acids. V shed 8 bases and J 6 bases; nucleotides not matched to a gene: 5. CDR3 sequence: CASAGQGAYEKLFF. The CDR3 DNA reads as TGTGCCAGTGCAGGACAGGGGGCTTATGAAAAACTGTTTTTT.

This chain connects TRBV15 to TRBJ1-2; D is unresolved. The V gene lost 0 bases and the J gene lost 7 bases, with 9 bases spanning the gap. The V gene's germline CDR1 is LNHNV and CDR2 YYDKDF (reference sequence). This CDR3 comprises 13 residues. CDR3 protein: CATSRDFRGGYTF. For the CDR3, the DNA is TGTGCCACCAGCAGAGATTTCCGGGGTGGCTACACCTTC.

The chain combines TRBV2 with TRBJ2-3; the D is unclear. Germline CDR1 is SNHLY and CDR2 is FYNNEI. V was cut by 9 bases and J by 2 bases, with 18 bases left in between. The CDR3 runs 15 residues. This CDR3 is CASSGSPRSTDTQYF. Here the CDR3 DNA reads TGTGCCAGTTCCGGGTCCCCTCGGTCCACAGATACGCAGTATTTT.

The table lists this clone with a few counts. This chain uses TRBV4-1 with TRBJ2-3; D gene uncertain. CDR1 and CDR2 from the germline V gene are MGHRA and YSYEKL. The CDR3 runs 17 residues. Deletions cut 4 bases from V and 4 bases from J, with 21 bases between. The CDR3 nucleotides are TGCGCCAGCAGCCGCCTTTGGGATAACAGTATGTCAGATACGCAGTATTTT. Residues: CASSRLWDNSMSDTQYF.

The chain is built from TRBV19 and TRBJ1-6, with a possible D match to TRBD1 (5 bases). Between the trimmed V and J ends, which lost 6 bases and 5 bases, there was a span of 11 bases. Germline assignment: CDR1 LNHDA and CDR2 SQIVND (reference sequence). This CDR3 is 14 amino acids long. The CDR3 DNA follows: TGTGCCAGTAGCCCCGGGACTCATAATTCACCCCTCCACTTT. Its translation: CASSPGTHNSPLHF.

This sequence joins TRBV29-1 and TRBJ1-1; D is ambiguous. The V and J ends lost 4 bases and 11 bases respectively, with 14 bases between them. CDR3 length equals 11 residues. Germline CDR1 SQVTM, CDR2 ANQGSEA. For the CDR3, the DNA is TGCAGCGTTGTCGGGTCCCCGGGGGCTTTCTTT. The encoded protein is CSVVGSPGAFF.

This chain uses TRBV28 with TRBJ1-3; 7 bases match TRBD1. There are 14 residues in the CDR3. CDR1 and CDR2 from the germline V gene are MDHEN and SYDVKM. Unmatched junction bases numbered 5, after V lost 7 bases and J lost 2 bases. CDR3 residues: CASINRGTGNTIYF. Here the CDR3 DNA reads TGTGCCAGCATCAACAGGGGAACTGGAAACACCATATATTTT.

The chain combines TRBV7-3 with TRBJ2-1, with TRBD1 matching 7 bases. CDR1 and CDR2 from the germline V gene are SGHTA and FQGTGA. This CDR3 has 15 amino acids. Germline trimming cut 5 bases from V and 4 bases from J; bases unmatched to any gene: 8. The CDR3 DNA sequence: TGTGCCAGCAGCCCGGGACAGCTGGGGTACAATGAGCAGTTCTTC. It is translated as CASSPGQLGYNEQFF.

V usage is TRBV19 and J usage is TRBJ2-7; D call uncertain. Trimming took 4 bases from V and 6 from J, leaving 10 bases between them. The CDR3 is 12 residues long. Germline values: CDR1 LNHDA, CDR2 SQIVND (reference sequence). CDR3 protein: CASSTRTGEQYF. The CDR3 DNA follows: TGTGCCAGTAGTACGAGGACGGGCGAGCAGTACTTC.

The J gene is TRBJ1-1, the V gene TRBV7-6, with D perhaps matching TRBD1 (5 bases). The CDR3 spans 13 residues. The germline V and J ends were trimmed by 5 bases and 3 bases, with 10 bases remaining between them. The germline CDR1 and CDR2 sequences are SGHVS and FNYEAQ. CDR3 DNA sequence: TGTGCCAGCAGCCTCTCGGGGGACACTGAAGCTTTCTTT. It specifies CASSLSGDTEAFF.

This chain links TRBV6-6 with TRBJ2-3, with a tentative D call TRBD1 (6 bases). The length of the CDR3 is 16 residues. Trimming stripped 2 bases from V and 1 base from J, with 13 bases between. The germline CDR1 and CDR2 sequences are MNHNY and SVGAGI (reference sequence). The CDR3 DNA is TGTGCCAGCAGTTACAGTCGGGACACAGGCACAGATACGCAGTATTTT. It encodes CASSYSRDTGTDTQYF.

CDR3 in amino acids: CASSESGGANEQFF. The DNA of the CDR3 is TGCGCCAGCAGTGAGTCCGGGGGGGCTAATGAGCAGTTCTTC. This sequence joins TRBV10-1 and TRBJ2-1; TRBD2 aligns across 8 bases. J was trimmed by 7 bases and V by 0 bases; bases with no gene match: 2. The CDR3 covers 14 residues. From germline, CDR1 is WNHNN and CDR2 SYGVQD (reference sequence).

V gene TRBV5-1 combines with J gene TRBJ1-4; 8 nucleotides line up with TRBD1. The ends lost 2 bases at V and 6 bases at J; junction bases unmatched: 12. The V gene's germline CDR1 is SGHRS and CDR2 YFSETQ. The CDR3 is 17 amino acids. The CDR3 sequence: CASSLLGGAGGDEKLFF. CDR3 coding DNA: TGCGCCAGCAGCTTACTGGGAGGTGCAGGGGGCGATGAAAAACTGTTTTTT.